This TCR beta chain was sequenced in a study of blood T cell repertoires in COVID-19. The germline V gene encodes CDR1 WSHSY and CDR2 SAAADI. The CDR3 is 15 amino acids. J gave up 6 bases and V 6 bases, and 6 bases lay outside the gene matches. Under the authors' procedure: How many nucleated cells were present was estimated from reference gene primer amplification. This table comes from immunoSEQ multiplex PCR, and its TCRdb copy is limited to in-frame clones, with some not included. Clone size and the V and J calls come from that table; the DNA yielded D and trimming. The profile shows approximately 470,000 clones, around 90% of them singletons. Donors in Cohort 3 counted as recovered after two negative PCRs, clearance, or symptom resolution.

J is TRBJ2-2 and V is TRBV10-2; 11 nucleotides agree with TRBD1. Source material: PBMCs or T cells enriched from blood (not recorded which). The source of this sequence is a woman between 18 and 30 years old who had recovered from COVID-19. In nucleotides, the CDR3 is TGCGCCAGCAGCCCGGACAGGGGGCAGGCCGGGGAGCTGTTTTTT. Amino acids: CASSPDRGQAGELFF.